One sample yielded the 24 T cell receptor beta chains listed below, sequenced in a study of blood T cell repertoires in COVID-19. Measured with immunoSEQ multiplex PCR; TCRdb has only the in-frame clones, and not every one. The sample includes a few hundred thousand clones, about 87% seen only once; the top ten take 1.3%. Sequencing was done on a sample of PBMCs or T cells enriched from blood (not recorded which). The receptors shown here come from a man aged 25 to 45 who had recovered from COVID-19.

With regard to this clone: The junction and the germline gene differ at one end; a read error may be behind it. The V gene is TRBV2, the J gene TRBJ2-1; D is ambiguous. The CDR3 has 12 residues. CDR1 and CDR2 from the germline V gene are SNHLY and FYNNEI. This chain's CDR3 is CASTPPLQAAVF. DNA of the CDR3: TGTGCCAGCACCCCCCCCCTGCAGGCCGCTGTCTTC.

This clone came up once. The gene calls are TRBV5-1 and TRBJ2-5; 8 bases are shared with TRBD2. The J segment lost 5 bases and the V segment lost 1 base, leaving 4 bases of the junction unmatched. The germline gives CDR1 SGHRS, CDR2 YFSETQ. The CDR3 is made up of 14 amino acids. Written as DNA, the CDR3 is TGCGCCAGCAGCTTGCGCGGGGGGCCGGAGACCCAGTACTTC. Its translation: CASSLRGGPETQYF.

This clone was counted a few times. The chain recombines TRBV19 with TRBJ1-5; possibly TRBD1 for D (5 bases). CDR1 is LNHDA and CDR2 is SQIVND in the germline V gene (reference sequence). This CDR3 has 15 residues. Trimming shortened V by 6 bases and J by 6 bases, and 18 bases separated the two germline ends. CDR3 sequence: CASRGVGEGAQPQHF. DNA of the CDR3: TGTGCCAGTAGGGGGGTCGGGGAGGGCGCTCAGCCCCAGCATTTT.

The genes are TRBV6-5 and TRBJ1-5, with 11 bases lining up with TRBD1. The V gene end was trimmed by 4 bases and the J gene end by 15 bases; junction bases not matched to a gene: 5. There are 12 residues in the CDR3. CDR1 and CDR2 from the germline V gene are MNHEY and SVGAGI. CDR3 in amino acids: CASSWTGGEGHF. In DNA form, the CDR3 reads TGTGCCAGCAGTTGGACAGGGGGCGAAGGGCATTTT.

This clone has more than one count but fewer than ten. The J gene is TRBJ1-6, the V gene TRBV7-3; TRBD1 is a possible D gene (6 bases). This CDR3 contains 14 residues. Looked up from germline, CDR1 is SGHTA and CDR2 is FQGTGA. The V and J ends lost 3 bases and 7 bases respectively, with 10 bases between them. The CDR3 region is CASSFQGSNSPLHF. The CDR3 DNA sequence: TGTGCCAGCAGCTTTCAGGGGTCCAATTCACCCCTCCACTTT. Drawing the rest from reference TRBV7-3 and TRBJ1-6, the complete variable domain is GAGVSQTPSNKVTEKGKYVELRCDPISGHTALYWYRQSLGQGPEFLIYFQGTGAADDSGLPNDRFFAVRPEGSVSTLKIQRTERGDSAVYLCASSFQGSNSPLHFGNGTRLTVT.

The table lists this clone with a count of one. The chain joins TRBV30 to TRBJ2-3; TRBD2 matches at 8 bases. Germline V gene data show CDR1 as GTSNPN and CDR2 as SVGIG (reference sequence). With 2 bases clipped from V and 4 bases from J, the junction kept 2 bases outside the gene matches. CDR3 length: 13 residues. CDR3 coding DNA: TGTGCCTGGAGTTGGACTAGCTCAGATACGCAGTATTTT. The encoded protein is CAWSWTSSDTQYF. The full variable domain, rest sourced from reference TRBV30 and TRBJ2-3, is SQTIHQWPATLVQPVGSPLSLECTVEGTSNPNLYWYRQAAGRGLQLLFYSVGIGQISSEVPQNLSASRPQDRQFILSSKKLLLSDSGFYLCAWSWTSSDTQYFGPGTRLTVL.

The V call is TRBV27, the J call TRBJ1-5; D gene ambiguous. Germline lookup yields CDR1 MNHEY and CDR2 SMNVEV (reference sequence). This CDR3 is built from 15 residues. Trimming pared 2 bases from V and 3 bases from J, leaving 11 bases between. The CDR3 DNA follows: TGTGCCAGCAGTTTAACCCCTGAAGCCAATCAGCCCCAGCATTTT. It is translated as CASSLTPEANQPQHF.

This clone was counted a single time. This chain uses TRBV12-3 or TRBV12-4 with TRBJ1-2, with no clear D. The CDR3 runs 13 residues. V was shortened by 1 base and J by 8 bases, with 11 bases between the two germline ends. In DNA form, the CDR3 reads TGTGCCAGCAGTTTAGAAGGCCCGGGGGGCTACACCTTC. As protein: CASSLEGPGGYTF.

V gene TRBV7-6 combines with J gene TRBJ2-4, with 10 bases fitting TRBD1. The CDR3 contains 19 residues. From germline, CDR1 is SGHVS and CDR2 FNYEAQ. V was pared by 7 bases and J by 0 bases, with 15 bases of the junction left unmatched. CDR3 sequence: CASTFLRDRGRIAKNIQYF. CDR3 nucleotide sequence: TGTGCCAGCACCTTCCTCAGGGACAGGGGAAGGATAGCCAAAAACATTCAGTACTTC.

This chain uses TRBV27 with TRBJ1-5, with D tentatively TRBD1 (6 bases). V lost 8 bases and J lost 2, with 16 bases in between. The germline CDR1 and CDR2 sequences are MNHEY and SMNVEV (reference sequence). The CDR3 has 15 amino acids. The CDR3 region has the DNA TGTGCCAGCCCTCCTCAGGGGAGGGGCAATCAGCCCCAGCATTTT. Amino acids: CASPPQGRGNQPQHF.

This rearrangement joins TRBV7-2 to TRBJ1-1; D unresolved. The germline gives CDR1 SGHTA, CDR2 FQGNSA. Trimming shortened V by 5 bases and J by 5 bases, and 9 bases separated the two germline ends. The CDR3 runs 12 residues. DNA for the CDR3: TGTGCCAGCAGCCCTTTCTTGACTGAAGCTTTCTTT. Translation gives CASSPFLTEAFF.

V is TRBV25-1 and J is TRBJ1-1; D is possibly TRBD1 (6 bases). CDR3 size: 13 residues. Germline-derived CDR1 and CDR2 are MGHDK and SYGVNS. The V and J ends lost 4 bases and 6 bases respectively, with 12 bases between them. The DNA of the CDR3 is TGTGCCAGCAGTGCACAGGGTATCTCTGAAGCTTTCTTT. This gives the protein CASSAQGISEAFF.

J is TRBJ1-2 and V is TRBV10-3; TRBD1 agrees at 8 bases. Unmatched junction bases numbered 10, after V lost 4 bases and J lost 0 bases. CDR1 ENHRY and CDR2 SYGVKD come from the germline V gene. The CDR3 is 17 amino acids. CDR3 DNA sequence: TGTGCCATCAGTGCTAGGGGGTGGACAGGGACTAACTATGGCTACACCTTC. As protein: CAISARGWTGTNYGYTF.

The V call is TRBV19, the J call TRBJ2-7, with a weak D call TRBD1 (5 bases). Deletions cut 6 bases from V and 6 bases from J, with 15 bases between. CDR1 and CDR2 from the germline V gene are LNHDA and SQIVND (reference sequence). The CDR3 spans 13 residues. This CDR3 is CASRGKGMSEQYF. The CDR3 region has the DNA TGTGCCAGTAGGGGGAAGGGGATGAGCGAGCAGTACTTC.

V usage is TRBV30 and J usage is TRBJ1-5; TRBD1 aligns across 7 bases. The CDR3 loop spans 12 amino acids. Germline V gives CDR1 GTSNPN, CDR2 SVGIG (reference sequence). The J segment lost 4 bases and the V segment lost 6 bases, leaving 3 bases of the junction unmatched. CDR3 region: CACRTGNQPQHF. CDR3 nucleotide sequence: TGTGCCTGCCGGACAGGTAATCAGCCCCAGCATTTT.

As for this clone: Other DNA sequences in this specimen translate into the identical CDR3. The chain is built from TRBV6-5 and TRBJ1-2; D is unresolved. Trimming removed 4 bases at V and 4 bases at J, with 7 bases between. CDR1 MNHEY and CDR2 SVGAGI come from the germline V gene. The CDR3 spans 12 residues. The DNA of the CDR3 is TGTGCCAGCAGTTCTCCGGGCTATGGCTACACCTTC. Residues: CASSSPGYGYTF.

The V call is TRBV7-8, the J call TRBJ1-1; the match to TRBD1 covers 8 bases. The V gene end was trimmed by 4 bases and the J gene end by 3 bases; junction bases not matched to a gene: 10. CDR3 size: 16 residues. Germline V gene data show CDR1 as SGHVS and CDR2 as FQNEAQ. The CDR3, as DNA: TGTGCCAGCAGCTCCGGCAGGGGGCCAAAGGACACTGAAGCTTTCTTT. Its protein product is CASSSGRGPKDTEAFF.

Here the CDR3 reads CATSDFRGVTEAFF. In DNA form, the CDR3 reads TGTGCCACCAGTGATTTCCGGGGGGTAACTGAAGCTTTCTTT. The rearrangement links TRBV24-1 to TRBJ1-1; D may be TRBD1 (5 bases). This CDR3 is 14 amino acids long. The V end was cut by 1 base, the J end by 5 bases, with 10 bases between. The germline CDR1 and CDR2 sequences are KGHDR and SFDVKD.

The rearrangement uses TRBV7-2 and TRBJ1-1, with D possibly TRBD1 on 6 matching bases. V lost 6 bases and J 5 bases, leaving 19 bases between the germline ends. The CDR3 spans 15 residues. Per the germline V gene, CDR1 is SGHTA and CDR2 is FQGNSA. In nucleotides, the CDR3 is TGTGCCAGCAGTTCCTGGGGGGGCGGAGGTACTGAAGCTTTCTTT. It encodes CASSSWGGGGTEAFF. Filled out from reference TRBV7-2 and TRBJ1-1, the complete variable domain reads GAGVSQSPSNKVTEKGKDVELRCDPISGHTALYWYRQSLGQGLEFLIYFQGNSAPDKSGLPSDRFSAERTGGSVSTLTIQRTQQEDSAVYLCASSSWGGGGTEAFFGQGTRLTVV.

J is TRBJ1-1 and V is TRBV4-2, with D perhaps TRBD1 (6 bases). Per the germline V gene, CDR1 is LGHNA and CDR2 is YNFKEQ. V lost 4 bases and J lost 4, with 13 bases in between. This CDR3 is 14 amino acids long. In DNA, the CDR3 is TGTGCCAGCAGCCGCCACAGGGAGGGCACTGAAGCTTTCTTT. It specifies CASSRHREGTEAFF.

This chain joins TRBV2 and TRBJ1-1, with a possible D match to TRBD1 (5 bases). CDR1 SNHLY and CDR2 FYNNEI come from the germline V gene. V was clipped by 6 bases and J by 4 bases, with 15 bases between them. CDR3 size: 14 residues. Written as DNA, the CDR3 is TGTGCCAGCAGCCTCAGGGAAGTGCGCACTGAAGCTTTCTTT. This encodes CASSLREVRTEAFF.

The J gene is TRBJ1-2, the V gene TRBV5-6; D is possibly TRBD1 (6 bases). Trimming cost V 4 bases and J 8 bases, with 12 bases left between them. From germline, CDR1 is SGHDT and CDR2 YYEEEE. CDR3 length: 12 amino acids. This CDR3 reads CASSAGEGGYTF. In nucleotides, the CDR3 is TGTGCCAGCAGCGCAGGGGAGGGGGGCTACACCTTC.

The genes are TRBV2 and TRBJ1-1; TRBD1 matches at 8 bases. After removal of 6 bases from V and 4 bases from J, the junction contained 7 bases not matched to a gene. The CDR3 extends over 14 amino acids. Germline loops: CDR1 SNHLY, CDR2 FYNNEI. The CDR3 DNA follows: TGTGCCAGCAGACCCGGACAGGGAAGCACTGAAGCTTTCTTT. This codes for CASRPGQGSTEAFF.

This clone was seen more than once but under ten times. J is TRBJ2-3 and V is TRBV18, with D perhaps matching TRBD1 (5 bases). Trimming pared 6 bases from V and 3 bases from J, leaving 10 bases between. The CDR3 totals 13 residues. CDR1 is KGHSH, CDR2 LQKENI, per germline. CDR3 in amino acids: CASSRQGTDTQYF. In DNA, the CDR3 is TGTGCCAGCTCTCGGCAGGGTACAGATACGCAGTATTTT.